These 19 T cell receptor beta chains were all obtained from the same sample, sequenced in a study of T-cell memory formation after mild COVID-19. TCRdb passed the 5' RACE reads through MiXCR, listing each CDR3 protein once. Found here are roughly 280,000 distinct CDR3 sequences, roughly 8.2% of them singletons; the top ten hold 20% to 25%. Sequencing was performed on PBMCs or a T cell subset sorted from them (not recorded which). All receptors derive from a man aged 18 to 35 who had mild COVID-19 (a few samples of this study predate the infection). Cell type and time point are not known.

The J gene is TRBJ2-1, the V gene TRBV6-5; TRBD1 agrees at 10 bases. CDR3 length: 16 residues. CDR1 is MNHEY and CDR2 is SVGAGI in the germline V gene. J lost 5 bases, V lost 2 bases, and 6 bases had no gene match. CDR3 nucleotides: TGTGCCAGCAGTTACGCGACAGGGGGCGCCCACAATGAGCAGTTCTTC. Its protein is CASSYATGGAHNEQFF.

There are a few counts of this clonotype. The rearrangement uses TRBV3-1 and TRBJ2-1; the match to TRBD2 covers 8 bases. Trimming at V came to 4 bases and at J to 4 bases, leaving 6 bases not matched to a gene. The CDR3 has 15 amino acids. Germline CDR1 and CDR2: LGHDT and YNNKEL (reference sequence). The DNA of the CDR3 is TGTGCCAGCAGCCTTAGCGGGGCTCAGTACAATGAGCAGTTCTTC. It is translated as CASSLSGAQYNEQFF.

The chain carries TRBV20-1 and TRBJ2-3, with 11 bases matching TRBD2. CDR1 DFQATT and CDR2 SNEGSKA come from the germline V gene (reference sequence). V gave up 5 bases and J gave up 1 base; unmatched junction bases: 11. The CDR3 sequence is 17 residues long. The DNA of the CDR3 is TGCAGTGCTTGGGGGACTAGCGGCGCTGTAGGCACAGATACGCAGTATTTT. This codes for CSAWGTSGAVGTDTQYF.

This clonotype has a handful of counts. The gene calls are TRBV6-2 or TRBV6-3 and TRBJ1-1; perhaps TRBD1 as D (5 bases). Germline V gene lookup returns CDR1 MNHEY and CDR2 SVGEGT. The CDR3 has 13 residues. V was cut by 7 bases and J by 5 bases, with 14 bases left in between. The CDR3 coding sequence is TGTGCCAGCAAGGGGACCTTTAGGACTGAAGCTTTCTTT. Its protein is CASKGTFRTEAFF.

This clonotype was counted many times. The V call is TRBV4-2, the J call TRBJ1-6, with D uncertain. Trimming removed 5 bases from V and 7 bases from J, with 6 bases in between. Per the germline V gene, CDR1 is LGHNA and CDR2 is YNFKEQ. The CDR3 totals 12 residues. In DNA, the CDR3 is TGTGCCAGCAGCACTCAGAATTCACCCCTCCACTTT. Translation gives CASSTQNSPLHF.

The V call is TRBV7-2, the J call TRBJ2-5; TRBD1 agrees at 11 bases. There are 15 residues in the CDR3. The J segment lost 5 bases and the V segment lost 3 bases, leaving 5 bases of the junction unmatched. CDR1 and CDR2 (germline): SGHTA, FQGNSA. This CDR3 is CASSFWTGGWETQYF. The CDR3 nucleotides are TGTGCCAGCAGCTTTTGGACAGGGGGCTGGGAGACCCAGTACTTC.

This clonotype was found a few times. The chain links TRBV6-5 to TRBJ2-3, with D possibly being TRBD1 (5 bases). Germline lookup yields CDR1 MNHEY and CDR2 SVGAGI. This CDR3 is 15 amino acids long. V lost 4 bases and J 6 bases, leaving 17 bases between the germline ends. This chain's CDR3 is CASSSGRERVDTQYF. In DNA, the CDR3 is TGTGCCAGCAGTTCAGGCAGGGAACGGGTGGATACGCAGTATTTT.

V and J are TRBV7-2 and TRBJ2-7, with TRBD1 matching over 7 bases. This CDR3 spans 13 amino acids. Looked up from germline, CDR1 is SGHTA and CDR2 is FQGNSA. Trimming cost V 3 bases and J 4 bases; bases outside gene matches: 3. The CDR3 sequence: CASSFQTGYEQYV. The CDR3 region has the DNA TGTGCCAGCAGCTTCCAGACAGGGTACGAGCAGTACGTC.

This clonotype was observed many times. V usage is TRBV5-1 and J usage is TRBJ1-5; D remains ambiguous. The germline V gene encodes CDR1 SGHRS and CDR2 YFSETQ. The CDR3 runs to 15 residues. V was trimmed by 2 bases and J by 0 bases, leaving 9 bases between them. This CDR3 reads CASSLEGYSNQPQHF. CDR3 DNA: TGCGCCAGCAGCTTAGAAGGGTATAGCAATCAGCCCCAGCATTTT.

This clonotype turned up a few times. J is TRBJ2-1 and V is TRBV19; D may be TRBD1 or TRBD2 (5 bases each). The V and J ends lost 1 base and 6 bases respectively, with 13 bases between them. This CDR3 has 15 residues. Looked up from germline, CDR1 is LNHDA and CDR2 is SQIVND (reference sequence). This CDR3 is CASSIGHLGRNEQFF. CDR3 nucleotide sequence: TGTGCCAGTAGTATAGGCCACTTGGGACGCAATGAGCAGTTCTTC.

This sequence joins TRBV7-2 and TRBJ2-2; D uncertain. From germline, CDR1 is SGHTA and CDR2 FQGNSA. The CDR3 runs to 15 residues. The V end lost 5 bases, the J end lost 1 base, and 11 bases lay between the germline ends. The chain's CDR3 is CASSNAWGNTGELFF. DNA for the CDR3: TGTGCCAGCAGCAATGCCTGGGGGAACACCGGGGAGCTGTTTTTT.

In this sample, this clonotype turned up many times. This chain connects TRBV6-6 to TRBJ1-1; D remains unclear. Germline values: CDR1 MNHNY, CDR2 SVGAGI (reference sequence). This CDR3 is 10 amino acids long. V lost 8 bases and J 7 bases, leaving 8 bases between the germline ends. The CDR3 region is CASGYSEAFF. The CDR3 nucleotides read TGTGCCAGCGGGTACAGTGAAGCTTTCTTT.

The V gene is TRBV7-2, the J gene TRBJ2-3, with TRBD2 identical over 10 bases. This CDR3 comprises 15 residues. V lost 1 base to trimming and J lost 9 bases; unmatched junction nucleotides: 7. Germline CDR1 and CDR2: SGHTA and FQGNSA. The CDR3 sequence is CASSLEGLAARTQYF. DNA of the CDR3: TGTGCCAGCAGCTTAGAAGGACTAGCGGCCAGAACGCAGTATTTT.

With regard to this clonotype: It is unclear where the CDR3 begins or ends on the DNA, so no DNA is shown, and the CDR3 is as TCRdb lists it. V and J are TRBV5-5 and TRBJ2-7; no DNA check was done on the table's D call, TRBD2. Germline-derived CDR1 and CDR2 are SGHKS and YYEKEE (reference sequence). The CDR3 numbers 14 amino acids, ends counted. The CDR3 loop is CASSRAGPRHEQYF.

This clonotype was observed at least ten times. The V and J genes are TRBV10-3 and TRBJ1-2; D perhaps matches TRBD1 (5 bases). CDR1 and CDR2 from the germline V gene are ENHRY and SYGVKD. The V end lost 0 bases, the J end lost 0 bases, and 14 bases lay between the germline ends. The length of the CDR3 is 17 residues. The CDR3 bases are TGTGCCATCAGTGAGTCGAGGGGCGGCCGCACTAACTATGGCTACACCTTC. It is translated as CAISESRGGRTNYGYTF.

The chain employs TRBV11-2 and TRBJ2-1; D is possibly TRBD1 or TRBD2 (5 bases each). The ends were cut back, 5 bases at V and 8 bases at J, with 10 bases in the middle. The CDR3 extends over 12 amino acids. Germline loops: CDR1 SGHAT, CDR2 FQNNGV. CDR3 DNA sequence: TGTGCCAGCAGCCTACGGGGCTATGAGCAGTTCTTC. Translated: CASSLRGYEQFF.

This clonotype appeared a few times. V gene TRBV5-1 combines with J gene TRBJ1-6, with D tentatively TRBD1 (6 bases). Per germline, CDR1 SGHRS and CDR2 YFSETQ. The germline V and J ends were trimmed by 4 bases and 6 bases, with 8 bases remaining between them. This CDR3 contains 13 residues. In DNA form, the CDR3 reads TGCGCCAGCAGCAACAGGGCTAATTCACCCCTCCACTTT. It codes for CASSNRANSPLHF.

The chain couples TRBV29-1 to TRBJ1-2; unclear D gene. The CDR3 consists of 12 residues. The ends were cut back, 5 bases at V and 3 bases at J, with 10 bases in the middle. Per the germline V gene, CDR1 is SQVTM and CDR2 is ANQGSEA. The CDR3 protein is CSVKSGDYGYTF. The CDR3 DNA reads TGCAGCGTTAAATCTGGGGACTATGGCTACACCTTC.

This clonotype was seen repeatedly, ten times or more. V and J are TRBV11-2 and TRBJ1-1; D unresolved. CDR3 size: 14 residues. With 3 bases removed from V and 1 base from J, the gap between germline ends came to 9 bases. Germline V gene data show CDR1 as SGHAT and CDR2 as FQNNGV. The CDR3: CASSFYRQNTEAFF. The CDR3 nucleotides are TGTGCCAGCAGCTTTTATAGACAGAACACTGAAGCTTTCTTT.